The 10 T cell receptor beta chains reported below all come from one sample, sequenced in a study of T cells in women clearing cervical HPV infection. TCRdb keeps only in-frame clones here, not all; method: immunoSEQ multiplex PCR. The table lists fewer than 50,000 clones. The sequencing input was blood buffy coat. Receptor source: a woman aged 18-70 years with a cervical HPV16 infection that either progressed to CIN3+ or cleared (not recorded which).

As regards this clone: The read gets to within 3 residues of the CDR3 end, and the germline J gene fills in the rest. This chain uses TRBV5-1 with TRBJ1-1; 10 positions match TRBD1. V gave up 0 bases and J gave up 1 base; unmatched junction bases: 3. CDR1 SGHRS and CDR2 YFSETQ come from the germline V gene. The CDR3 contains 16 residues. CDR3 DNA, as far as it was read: TGCGCCAGCAGCTTGGCTCGGACAGGGGGGAACACTGAA. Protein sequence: CASSLARTGGNTE. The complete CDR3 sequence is CASSLARTGGNTEAFF.

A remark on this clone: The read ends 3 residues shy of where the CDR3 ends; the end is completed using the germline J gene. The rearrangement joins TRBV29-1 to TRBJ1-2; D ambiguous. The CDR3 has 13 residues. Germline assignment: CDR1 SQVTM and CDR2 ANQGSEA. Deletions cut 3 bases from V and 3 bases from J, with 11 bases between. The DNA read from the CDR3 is TGCAGCGTTGACGGGCGGGGTGACTATGGC. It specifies CSVDGRGDYG. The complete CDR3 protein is CSVDGRGDYGYTF.

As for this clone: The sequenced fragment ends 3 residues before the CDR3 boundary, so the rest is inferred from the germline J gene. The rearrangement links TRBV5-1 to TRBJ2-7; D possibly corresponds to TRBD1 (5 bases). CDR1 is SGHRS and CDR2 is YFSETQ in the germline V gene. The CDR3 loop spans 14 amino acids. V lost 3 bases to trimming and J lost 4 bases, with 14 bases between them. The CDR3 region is CASSSTAGGYEQYF. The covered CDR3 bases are TGCGCCAGCAGCTCGACAGCCGGTGGATACGAG. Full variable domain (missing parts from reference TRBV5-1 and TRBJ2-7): KAGVTQTPRYLIKTRGQQVTLSCSPISGHRSVSWYQQTPGQGLQFLFEYFSETQRNKGNFPGRFSGRQFSNSRSEMNVSTLELGDSALYLCASSSTAGGYEQYFGPGTRLTVT.

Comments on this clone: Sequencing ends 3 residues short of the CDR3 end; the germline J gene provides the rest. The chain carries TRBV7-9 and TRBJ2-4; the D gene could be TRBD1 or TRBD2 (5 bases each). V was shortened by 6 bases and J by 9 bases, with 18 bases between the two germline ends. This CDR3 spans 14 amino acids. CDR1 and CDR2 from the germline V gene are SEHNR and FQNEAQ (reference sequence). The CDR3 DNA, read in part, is TGTGCCAGCAGAACCAATCAGGGTGAGGGCATT. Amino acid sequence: CASRTNQGEGI. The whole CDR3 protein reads CASRTNQGEGIQYF.

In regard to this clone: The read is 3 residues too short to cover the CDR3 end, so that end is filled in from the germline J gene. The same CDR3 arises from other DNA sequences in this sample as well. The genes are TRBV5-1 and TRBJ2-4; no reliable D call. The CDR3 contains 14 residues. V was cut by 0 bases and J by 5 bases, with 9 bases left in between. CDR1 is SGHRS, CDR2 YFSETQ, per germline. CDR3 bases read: TGCGCCAGCAGCTTGGGGCCCGCGGAAAACATT. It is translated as CASSLGPAENI. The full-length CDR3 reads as CASSLGPAENIQYF. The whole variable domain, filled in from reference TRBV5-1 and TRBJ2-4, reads KAGVTQTPRYLIKTRGQQVTLSCSPISGHRSVSWYQQTPGQGLQFLFEYFSETQRNKGNFPGRFSGRQFSNSRSEMNVSTLELGDSALYLCASSLGPAENIQYFGAGTRLSVL.

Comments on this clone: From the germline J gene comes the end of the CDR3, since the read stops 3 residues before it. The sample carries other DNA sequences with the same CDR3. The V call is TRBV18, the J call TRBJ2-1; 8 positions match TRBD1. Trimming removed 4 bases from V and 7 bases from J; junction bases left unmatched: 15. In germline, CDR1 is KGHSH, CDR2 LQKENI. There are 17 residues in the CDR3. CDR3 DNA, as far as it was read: TGTGCCAGCTCACAACTCCCCCCGGGACAGGAGCGAAATGAG. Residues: CASSQLPPGQERNE. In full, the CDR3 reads CASSQLPPGQERNEQFF.

CDR3 bases read: TGTGCCAGCAGCTTAGGAGGGAACACTGAA. Protein sequence: CASSLGGNTE. The whole CDR3 region reads CASSLGGNTEAFF. This chain joins TRBV11-2 and TRBJ1-1; D not certain. The CDR3 end is not reached by the read, which stops 3 residues before it; the germline J gene fills it in. V was cut by 1 base and J by 1 base, with 4 bases left in between. CDR1 SGHAT and CDR2 FQNNGV come from the germline V gene. The CDR3 is made up of 13 amino acids.

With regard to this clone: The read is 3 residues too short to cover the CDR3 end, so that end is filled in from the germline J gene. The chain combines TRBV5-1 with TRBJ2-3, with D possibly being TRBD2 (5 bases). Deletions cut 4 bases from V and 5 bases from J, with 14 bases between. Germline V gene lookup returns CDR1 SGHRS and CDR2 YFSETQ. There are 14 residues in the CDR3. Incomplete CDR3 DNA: TGCGCCAGCAGCCCGGGGAGAGCAAAAGATACG. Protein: CASSPGRAKDT. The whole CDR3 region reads CASSPGRAKDTQYF.

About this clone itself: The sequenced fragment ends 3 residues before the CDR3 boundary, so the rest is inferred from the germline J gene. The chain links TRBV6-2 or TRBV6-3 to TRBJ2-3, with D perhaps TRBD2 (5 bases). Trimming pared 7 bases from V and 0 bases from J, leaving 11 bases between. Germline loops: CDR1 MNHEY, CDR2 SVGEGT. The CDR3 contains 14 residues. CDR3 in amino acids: CASKKTTSTDTQYF. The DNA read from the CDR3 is TGTGCCAGCAAAAAGACTACCAGCACAGATACG.

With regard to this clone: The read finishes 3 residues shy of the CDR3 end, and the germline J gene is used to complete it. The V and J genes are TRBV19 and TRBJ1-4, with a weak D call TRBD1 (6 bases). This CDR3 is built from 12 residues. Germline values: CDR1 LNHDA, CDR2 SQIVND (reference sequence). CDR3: CASSIKQGQLFF. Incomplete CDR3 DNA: TGTGCCAGTAGTATCAAACAGGGACAA. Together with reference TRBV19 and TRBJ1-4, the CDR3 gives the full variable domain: DGGITQSPKYLFRKEGQNVTLSCEQNLNHDAMYWYRQDPGQGLRLIYYSQIVNDFQKGDIAEGYSVSREKKESFPLTVTSAQKNPTAFYLCASSIKQGQLFFGSGTQLSVL.